The 28 T cell receptor beta chains below were found in one sample sequenced in a study of blood T cells in healthy people across ages. A second roughly 6 to 12 cycle PCR used barcoded and J-beta primers. In TCRdb, the 5' RACE reads were re-called with MiXCR into one record per CDR3 protein. Of about 580,000 distinct CDR3 sequences detected, around 48% appear once; the ten largest clones hold 20% to 25%. Sequencing was carried out using blood. These TCRs come from a man older than 75 in good health.

The chain employs TRBV7-9 and TRBJ1-2; 7 nucleotides line up with TRBD1. Germline V gives CDR1 SEHNR, CDR2 FQNEAQ (reference sequence). The CDR3 has 15 amino acids. V was clipped by 2 bases and J by 2 bases; unmatched bases: 5. Written as DNA, the CDR3 is TGTGCCAGCAGCTTACCGGGACAGAAAAACTATGGCTACACCTTC. Its translation: CASSLPGQKNYGYTF.

As concerns this clonotype: This may arise from a read error, as a much more abundant clone is one base away. The chain is built from TRBV6-6 and TRBJ1-5; D gene ambiguous. The CDR3 length is 14 residues. Germline lookup yields CDR1 MNHNY and CDR2 SVGAGI (reference sequence). V dropped 5 bases and J dropped 5 bases, with 13 bases sitting between them. CDR3 amino acids: CASSDGLSYQPQHF. The DNA for the CDR3 is TGTGCCAGCAGTGACGGCCTGTCGTATCAGCCCCAGCATTTT.

A remark on this clonotype: One end of the junction fails to match germline, which may point to a read error. The V call is TRBV6-2 or TRBV6-3, the J call TRBJ2-7, with 9 bases aligning to TRBD1. The CDR3 consists of 13 residues. Germline CDR1 and CDR2: MNHEY and SVGEGT. CDR3 nucleotides: TGTGCCACCCTGGGACAGGGCTACTACGGGCAGTACTTC. Its translation is CATLGQGYYGQYF.

This chain connects TRBV20-1 to TRBJ2-1; D remains ambiguous. The CDR3 spans 14 residues. Germline values: CDR1 DFQATT, CDR2 SNEGSKA (reference sequence). V shed 8 bases and J shed 2 bases, with 16 bases lying between them. CDR3 coding DNA: TGCAGTTTCCTCGGAGCAGTCGCCTACAATGAGCAGTTCTTC. It specifies CSFLGAVAYNEQFF.

This clonotype has more than one count but fewer than ten. V usage is TRBV20-1 and J usage is TRBJ2-1; D is unclear. The CDR3 covers 14 residues. The germline V gene encodes CDR1 DFQATT and CDR2 SNEGSKA (reference sequence). V shed 3 bases and J shed 0 bases, with 9 bases lying between them. The CDR3 protein is CSASAVSSYNEQFF. DNA for the CDR3: TGCAGTGCTAGTGCAGTCAGCTCCTACAATGAGCAGTTCTTC.

This clonotype was seen ten or more times. The chain has TRBV6-5 and TRBJ2-1; TRBD2 matches 8 bases. CDR1 and CDR2 from the germline V gene are MNHEY and SVGAGI. J was trimmed by 5 bases and V by 6 bases; bases with no gene match: 12. The CDR3 spans 16 residues. CDR3 sequence (DNA): TGTGCCAGCAGCCCCCCGGCGGGAGGACCAAACAATGAGCAGTTCTTC. This codes for CASSPPAGGPNNEQFF.

V is TRBV20-1 and J is TRBJ2-7; D not certain. Germline-derived CDR1 and CDR2 are DFQATT and SNEGSKA (reference sequence). V lost 0 bases and J lost 0, with 12 bases in between. CDR3 length equals 15 residues. The CDR3 protein is CSARDLYGSSYEQYF. The CDR3 coding sequence is TGCAGTGCTAGAGATTTATACGGAAGCTCCTACGAGCAGTACTTC.

This clonotype was picked up many times. This sequence joins TRBV6-6 and TRBJ2-1; D not certain. This CDR3 spans 12 amino acids. With 3 bases removed from V and 3 bases from J, the gap between germline ends came to 3 bases. The germline CDR1 and CDR2 sequences are MNHNY and SVGAGI (reference sequence). CDR3 region: CASSYYYNEQFF. CDR3 coding DNA: TGTGCCAGCAGTTATTACTACAATGAGCAGTTCTTC.

The chain joins TRBV6-1 to TRBJ2-3; D possibly corresponds to TRBD2 (5 bases). The V and J ends lost 4 bases and 5 bases respectively, with 19 bases between them. Germline values: CDR1 MNHNS, CDR2 SASEGT. CDR3 length: 16 residues. The chain's CDR3 is CASSAGLSVSVDTQYF. The DNA of the CDR3 is TGTGCCAGCAGTGCAGGACTCTCCGTGAGTGTAGATACGCAGTATTTT.

To note about this clonotype: Since a much larger clone is just one base distant, this may be a read error. The chain combines TRBV6-6 with TRBJ2-3; no reliable D call. Germline-derived CDR1 and CDR2 are MNHNY and SVGAGI (reference sequence). The CDR3 has 12 amino acids. The CDR3, as DNA: TGTGTCAGCAGTTACTCATCGGATACGCAGTATTTT. Its protein is CVSSYSSDTQYF.

The CDR3 DNA reads TGTGCCAGCAGCTTAGCTTCCAGCGGGAGTGGCGCAGATACGCAGTATTTT. This sequence encodes CASSLASSGSGADTQYF. This chain joins TRBV7-2 and TRBJ2-3; 8 bases align to TRBD2. V was pared by 0 bases and J by 4 bases, with 9 bases of the junction left unmatched. CDR3 size: 17 residues. Germline V lookup: CDR1 SGHTA, CDR2 FQGNSA.

The CDR3 here is CASSLGQLYGYTF. In nucleotides, the CDR3 is TGTGCCAGCAGCCTAGGACAGCTCTATGGCTACACCTTC. J is TRBJ1-2 and V is TRBV12-3 or TRBV12-4; TRBD1 might be the D (6 bases). V was clipped by 6 bases and J by 4 bases, with 12 bases between them. This CDR3 is built from 13 residues.

This rearrangement joins TRBV20-1 to TRBJ1-1; D is unresolved. This CDR3 region has 11 residues. V was pared by 4 bases and J by 4 bases, with 7 bases between. Per the germline V gene, CDR1 is DFQATT and CDR2 is SNEGSKA (reference sequence). The CDR3 sequence is CSAKIGTEAFF. The CDR3 DNA is TGCAGTGCTAAGATTGGCACTGAAGCTTTCTTT.

Only a few counts were recorded for this clonotype. This chain joins TRBV6-5 and TRBJ2-5; D gene uncertain. The J call may not be correct, given that the DNA end is closer to TRBJ2-7. The CDR3 totals 13 residues. The germline gives CDR1 MNHEY, CDR2 SVGAGI. The CDR3 DNA reads as TGTGCCAGCGGATCCTCGGGCCTACTCGAGCAGTACTTC. Protein: CASGSSGLLEQYF.

This clonotype occurred a few times. The gene calls are TRBV6-6 and TRBJ1-5; TRBD1 aligns across 9 bases. Germline V CDR1 and CDR2: MNHNY, SVGAGI (reference sequence). The CDR3 is made up of 14 amino acids. Unmatched junction bases numbered 7, after V lost 6 bases and J lost 7 bases. The DNA for the CDR3 is TGTGCCAGCAGGACAGGACAGGGGAGGCAGCCCCAGCATTTT. Its protein is CASRTGQGRQPQHF.

This chain connects TRBV7-9 to TRBJ2-3; 8 bases line up with TRBD1. The trim removed 2 bases at V and 4 bases at J, leaving 2 bases unmatched. From germline, CDR1 is SEHNR and CDR2 FQNEAQ (reference sequence). The CDR3 sequence is 14 residues long. The CDR3 protein is CASSLQGAPDTQYF. The CDR3 nucleotides read TGTGCCAGCAGCTTACAGGGGGCCCCAGATACGCAGTATTTT.

The chain has TRBV2 and TRBJ2-7; weak D call: TRBD2 (7 bases). Trimming cost V 9 bases and J 1 base, with 16 bases left between them. CDR1 SNHLY and CDR2 FYNNEI come from the germline V gene. This CDR3 contains 14 residues. The CDR3 nucleotides read TGTGCCAGAAAAAAGGCGGGGGCTTCCTACGAGCAGTACTTC. It codes for CARKKAGASYEQYF.

A few counts support this clonotype. The chain carries TRBV4-3 and TRBJ2-3; D may be TRBD2 (6 bases). CDR1 is LGHNA, CDR2 YSLEER, per germline. Trimming cost V 0 bases and J 4 bases, with 14 bases left between them. The length of the CDR3 is 16 residues. The CDR3 region is CASSQDNRGDADTQYF. CDR3 sequence (DNA): TGCGCCAGCAGCCAAGATAACCGCGGGGACGCAGATACGCAGTATTTT.

This clonotype was counted many times. The rearrangement links TRBV6-6 to TRBJ1-4; D is perhaps TRBD1 (5 bases). Between the trimmed V and J ends, which lost 1 base and 7 bases, there was a span of 7 bases. This CDR3 has 13 amino acids. Germline assignment: CDR1 MNHNY and CDR2 SVGAGI (reference sequence). The CDR3 DNA is TGTGCCAGCAGTTACTTAAGGGGTGAAAAACTGTTTTTT. Translating gives CASSYLRGEKLFF.

The V and J genes are TRBV2 and TRBJ2-6; D uncertain. From germline, CDR1 is SNHLY and CDR2 FYNNEI. The CDR3 runs to 13 residues. V was pared by 6 bases and J by 2 bases, with 5 bases between. CDR3 nucleotides: TGTGCCAGCAGAAGAGCTGGGGCCAACGTCCTGACTTTC. Amino acid sequence: CASRRAGANVLTF. The whole variable domain, filled in from reference TRBV2 and TRBJ2-6, reads EPEVTQTPSHQVTQMGQEVILRCVPISNHLYFYWYRQILGQKVEFLVSFYNNEISEKSEIFDDQFSVERPDGSNFTLKIRSTKLEDSAMYFCASRRAGANVLTFGAGSRLTVL.

The rearrangement joins TRBV10-3 to TRBJ2-7, with D perhaps TRBD2 (5 bases). The V end lost 6 bases, the J end lost 0 bases, and 12 bases lay between the germline ends. The CDR3 totals 14 residues. CDR1 is ENHRY and CDR2 is SYGVKD in the germline V gene. CDR3 region: CAIRPGSSSYEQYF. Here the CDR3 DNA reads TGTGCCATCAGGCCGGGATCTAGCTCCTACGAGCAGTACTTC.

The V gene is TRBV20-1, the J gene TRBJ2-3, with 7 bases lining up with TRBD2. The CDR3 has 15 residues. The trim removed 0 bases at V and 0 bases at J, leaving 3 bases unmatched. CDR1 is DFQATT and CDR2 is SNEGSKA in the germline V gene (reference sequence). The CDR3 loop reads CSAREAGLSTDTQYF. CDR3 DNA sequence: TGCAGTGCTAGAGAAGCGGGACTAAGCACAGATACGCAGTATTTT.

V usage is TRBV5-4 and J usage is TRBJ2-3; tentatively, D is TRBD2 (5 bases). V lost 4 bases to trimming and J lost 7 bases, with 13 bases between them. The CDR3 totals 13 residues. Germline values: CDR1 SGHNT, CDR2 YYREEE (reference sequence). The CDR3, as DNA: TGTGCCAGCAGCGATCGCGGGTTTAATACGCAGTATTTT. Its translation is CASSDRGFNTQYF. Full variable domain (remainder filled in from reference TRBV5-4 and TRBJ2-3): ETGVTQSPTHLIKTRGQQVTLRCSSQSGHNTVSWYQQALGQGPQFIFQYYREEENGRGNFPPRFSGLQFPNYSSELNVNALELDDSALYLCASSDRGFNTQYFGPGTRLTVL.

Relative to its sample, this clonotype is medium-sized (0.01 to 0.1%). This rearrangement joins TRBV6-6 to TRBJ2-1; D is perhaps TRBD1 (6 bases). V was pared by 7 bases and J by 7 bases, with 11 bases between. Germline values: CDR1 MNHNY, CDR2 SVGAGI (reference sequence). The CDR3 contains 12 residues. The chain's CDR3 is CASTPRGNEQFF. The CDR3 bases are TGTGCCAGCACCCCAAGGGGGAATGAGCAGTTCTTC.

This clonotype has just one count. The chain links TRBV10-3 to TRBJ1-1; D unclear. Trimming left V 3 bases short and J 7 bases short, with 12 bases between. The length of the CDR3 is 13 residues. Germline CDR1 and CDR2: ENHRY and SYGVKD. The CDR3 loop is CAISDNGVSEAFF. The CDR3 nucleotides are TGTGCCATCAGTGACAACGGTGTGAGTGAAGCTTTCTTT.

The chain combines TRBV20-1 with TRBJ2-1; D is unresolved. The germline CDR1 and CDR2 sequences are DFQATT and SNEGSKA (reference sequence). Trimming cost V 2 bases and J 9 bases, with 11 bases left between them. The CDR3 covers 12 residues. CDR3 protein: CSARPPGSEQFF. In nucleotides, the CDR3 is TGCAGTGCTAGACCCCCTGGCTCTGAGCAGTTCTTC.

The chain links TRBV5-1 to TRBJ2-7; a possible D gene is TRBD1 (6 bases). V lost 0 bases and J 2 bases, leaving 21 bases between the germline ends. Germline V gene sequence: CDR1 SGHRS, CDR2 YFSETQ. This CDR3 is built from 18 residues. The CDR3: CASSLDIRDTKTTYEQYF. The CDR3 nucleotides are TGCGCCAGCAGCTTGGACATCCGGGACACAAAAACCACCTACGAGCAGTACTTC.

Concerning this clonotype itself: The junction shows a germline mismatch at one end, possibly a read error. This chain joins TRBV28 and TRBJ2-1; D is unclear. The CDR3 is 12 residues long. The germline CDR1 and CDR2 sequences are MDHEN and SYDVKM. Here the CDR3 reads CTSSLGFNEQFF. DNA of the CDR3: TGTACCAGCAGTTTGGGGTTCAATGAGCAGTTCTTC.